These 9 T cell receptor beta chains were all obtained from the same sample, sequenced in a study of radiation and T cells in renal cell carcinoma. Sequenced by immunoSEQ multiplex PCR; TCRdb stores in-frame clones only, minus some. Of 90,000 to 100,000 clones listed, about 86% were seen once; the top ten hold 7.5% to 8.5%. Specified time point: baseline pretreatment blood. Indicated treatment: 15 Gy SBRT to primary tumor, nephrectomy 4 weeks later. Sequencing used blood, obtained from a patient whose treatment included radiotherapy and nephrectomy. These receptors originate from a man in his fifties with renal cell carcinoma.

The chain carries TRBV7-9 and TRBJ2-7, with 8 bases fitting TRBD2. CDR3 length equals 14 residues. Losses at the gene ends were 5 bases for V and 4 bases for J; bases not matched to a gene: 7. Germline V lookup: CDR1 SEHNR, CDR2 FQNEAQ (reference sequence). This chain's CDR3 is CASSREGGRYEQYF. The CDR3 bases are TGTGCCAGCAGCCGGGAGGGCGGGAGGTACGAGCAGTACTTC.

The gene calls are TRBV6-5 and TRBJ2-3; perhaps TRBD2 as D (6 bases). V was clipped by 5 bases and J by 2 bases, with 14 bases between them. This CDR3 has 15 residues. The V gene's germline CDR1 is MNHEY and CDR2 SVGAGI. The CDR3 protein is CASSPMAGLTDTQYF. The CDR3 nucleotides are TGTGCCAGCAGTCCCATGGCGGGACTCACAGATACGCAGTATTTT.

This chain uses TRBV19 with TRBJ2-7; D is ambiguous. Looked up from germline, CDR1 is LNHDA and CDR2 is SQIVND (reference sequence). The CDR3 has 12 residues. V lost 3 bases and J 6 bases, leaving 9 bases between the germline ends. CDR3 sequence: CASSMIGSEQYF. In DNA, the CDR3 is TGTGCCAGTAGTATGATAGGGTCCGAGCAGTACTTC. Full variable domain (missing parts from reference TRBV19 and TRBJ2-7): DGGITQSPKYLFRKEGQNVTLSCEQNLNHDAMYWYRQDPGQGLRLIYYSQIVNDFQKGDIAEGYSVSREKKESFPLTVTSAQKNPTAFYLCASSMIGSEQYFGPGTRLTVT.

This clone has only a few counts. V usage is TRBV6-5 and J usage is TRBJ2-7; 9 bases map to TRBD2. The V and J ends lost 2 bases and 2 bases, in that order; junction bases with no gene match: 7. Germline values: CDR1 MNHEY, CDR2 SVGAGI. The CDR3 is made up of 16 amino acids. Here the CDR3 reads CASSYGGSGRTYEQYF. In DNA form, the CDR3 reads TGTGCCAGCAGTTACGGTGGTAGCGGGAGAACCTACGAGCAGTACTTC.

The genes are TRBV7-8 and TRBJ1-2; D remains unclear. V was trimmed by 1 base and J by 3 bases, leaving 12 bases between them. The CDR3 totals 15 residues. Germline V CDR1 and CDR2: SGHVS, FQNEAQ. This chain's CDR3 is CASSLGGESYYGYTF. The CDR3 DNA reads TGTGCCAGCAGCTTAGGTGGCGAATCCTACTATGGCTACACCTTC.

The V gene is TRBV10-3, the J gene TRBJ2-4; the match to TRBD2 covers 15 bases. The CDR3 runs 18 residues. Germline CDR1 reads ENHRY; CDR2 reads SYGVKD. The ends lost 8 bases at V and 7 bases at J; junction bases unmatched: 15. CDR3 sequence reads: CAIGGLAGGPFGVNIQYF. The DNA of the CDR3 is TGTGCCATCGGCGGACTAGCGGGGGGGCCCTTCGGAGTGAACATTCAGTACTTC.

This chain links TRBV4-1 with TRBJ2-5; the D gene is possibly TRBD1 (6 bases). Trimming took off 4 bases at V and 5 bases at J, with 14 bases between the two ends. There are 14 residues in the CDR3. The V gene's germline CDR1 is MGHRA and CDR2 YSYEKL. The CDR3 protein is CASSPLRGSETQYF. The CDR3 bases are TGCGCCAGCAGCCCCCTTAGGGGGAGCGAGACCCAGTACTTC.

This clone was observed once. The chain couples TRBV4-3 to TRBJ1-2; D call uncertain. CDR1 and CDR2 (germline): LGHNA, YSLEER. CDR3 length: 14 amino acids. The V end was cut by 0 bases, the J end by 8 bases, with 13 bases between. The DNA of the CDR3 is TGCGCCAGCAGCCAAGAATTGGCAGTTCGCGGCTACACCTTC. Its protein product is CASSQELAVRGYTF.

V is TRBV5-4 and J is TRBJ2-1, with D maybe TRBD2 (6 bases). The CDR3 is 13 amino acids. Germline V gives CDR1 SGHNT, CDR2 YYREEE (reference sequence). V lost 5 bases, J lost 3 bases, and 9 bases lay in between. The CDR3 nucleotides read TGTGCCAGCAGTCCCGGGAGCTACAATGAGCAGTTCTTC. It is translated as CASSPGSYNEQFF.